The clone carrying this TCR beta chain was seen ten or more times. This entry is derived from a study of regulatory T cells in long-lasting Graves disease. Stated time point: newly diagnosed GD, antithyroid drugs for less than 3 months. Construction of the TCR library relied on RNA isolated from PBMCs. The authors built TCR beta libraries using iRepertoire HTBI primers and Arm-PCR of CDR3 regions. TCRdb reprocessed the multiplex PCR reads with MiXCR, giving one entry per CDR3 protein. This sample yields 400,000 to 500,000 distinct CDR3 sequences, of which roughly 15% are seen a single time; about 8.3% belongs to the top ten. The CDR3 consists of 16 residues. Germline V gene lookup returns CDR1 MDHEN and CDR2 SYDVKM. V lost 7 bases to trimming and J lost 4 bases; unmatched junction nucleotides: 11. This same sample was also part of a study on T cells in Graves' hyperthyroidism and ophthalmopathy.

This clonotype was sampled from a woman between 35 and 50 years old with Graves disease. Source: peripheral blood mononuclear cells (PBMCs), taken at new diagnosis, from a patient treated with antithyroid drugs. The rearrangement joins TRBV28 to TRBJ2-2, with 8 bases lining up with TRBD2. CDR3 bases: TGTGCCAGCACCATCGGACTAGCAGGGGCCACCGGGGAGCTGTTTTTT. Residues: CASTIGLAGATGELFF.